This T cell receptor beta chain was captured by sequencing in a study of CD8+ T cells in alopecia areata. V was clipped by 3 bases and J by 8 bases, with 14 bases between them. The germline V gene has CDR1 SGHTA and CDR2 FQGNSA. The CDR3 runs to 13 residues. Only a few counts were recorded for this clone. RNA, once extracted, was reverse transcribed into cDNA for use as the sequencing template. Sequencing was performed with immunoSEQ multiplex PCR; in TCRdb, only in-frame clones are kept and a portion is missing. The sample holds roughly 150,000 clones, under 60% seen once. The chain carries TRBV7-2 and TRBJ2-7; no firm D call. This specimen consisted of CD4+ T cells sorted from blood, obtained at week 0. The sequence was obtained from a human donor with alopecia areata. In DNA, the CDR3 is TGTGCCAGCAGCTTGAGCGTGGCTACGAAGCAGTACTTC. Its translation: CASSLSVATKQYF.